This T cell receptor beta chain was found in a study of prognosis after radiotherapy for stage I lung cancer. CDR3 of TCR beta was amplified from genomic DNA via a two-round multiplex PCR. It was primers specific to each TRBV and TRBJ gene that first-round PCR used. MiXCR was run by TCRdb on the multiplex PCR reads, yielding one entry per CDR3 protein. Seen here are 15,000 to 20,000 distinct CDR3 sequences, approximately 50% observed once, and the top ten hold around a third. Germline V CDR1 and CDR2: MNHEY, SVGAGI. The CDR3 extends over 12 amino acids. Between the trimmed V and J ends, which lost 2 bases and 7 bases, there was a span of 6 bases.

This sample comprised PBMCs, obtained before or after stereotactic body radiation therapy (not recorded which). V is TRBV6-5 and J is TRBJ1-5; no definite D call. The receptor's source is a donor at least 50 years old with non-small cell lung cancer. The CDR3 coding sequence is TGTGCCAGCAGTTACATGTCCCAGCCCCAGCATTTT. The encoded protein is CASSYMSQPQHF.